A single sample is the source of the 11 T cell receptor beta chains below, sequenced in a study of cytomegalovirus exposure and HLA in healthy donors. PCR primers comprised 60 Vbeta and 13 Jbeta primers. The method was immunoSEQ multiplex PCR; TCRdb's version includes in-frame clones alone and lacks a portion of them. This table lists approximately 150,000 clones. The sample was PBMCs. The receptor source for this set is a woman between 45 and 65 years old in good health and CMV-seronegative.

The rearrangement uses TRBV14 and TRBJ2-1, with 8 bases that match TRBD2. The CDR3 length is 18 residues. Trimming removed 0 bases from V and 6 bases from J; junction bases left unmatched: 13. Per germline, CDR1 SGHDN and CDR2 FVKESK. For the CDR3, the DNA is TGTGCCAGCAGCCAAGAGAGGGGGTGGAGCGGGGGCCTCAATGAGCAGTTCTTC. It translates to CASSQERGWSGGLNEQFF.

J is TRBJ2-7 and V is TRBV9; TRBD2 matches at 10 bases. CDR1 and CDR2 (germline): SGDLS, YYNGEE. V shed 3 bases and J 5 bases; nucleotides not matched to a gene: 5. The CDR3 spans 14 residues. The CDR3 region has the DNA TGTGCCAGCAGCGGCGGGGGGACTAGCGACGAGCAGTACTTC. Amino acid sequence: CASSGGGTSDEQYF.

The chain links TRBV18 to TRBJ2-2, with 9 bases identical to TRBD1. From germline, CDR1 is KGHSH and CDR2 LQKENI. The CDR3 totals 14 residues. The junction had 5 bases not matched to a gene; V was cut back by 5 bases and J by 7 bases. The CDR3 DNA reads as TGTGCCAGCTCAAGACAGGGGGTCGGCGGGGAGCTGTTTTTT. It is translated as CASSRQGVGGELFF.

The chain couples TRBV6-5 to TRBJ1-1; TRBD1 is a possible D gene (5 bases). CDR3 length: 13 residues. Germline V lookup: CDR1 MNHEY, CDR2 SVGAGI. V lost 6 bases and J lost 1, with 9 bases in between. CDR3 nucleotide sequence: TGTGCCAGCAGAAAAACAGGGAACACTGAAGCTTTCTTT. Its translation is CASRKTGNTEAFF.

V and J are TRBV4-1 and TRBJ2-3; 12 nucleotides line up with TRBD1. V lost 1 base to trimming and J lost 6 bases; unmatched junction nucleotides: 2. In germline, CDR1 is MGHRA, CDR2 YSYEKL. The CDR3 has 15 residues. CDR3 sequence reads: CASSQGGQGADTQYF. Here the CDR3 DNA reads TGCGCCAGCAGCCAAGGGGGACAGGGGGCGGATACGCAGTATTTT.

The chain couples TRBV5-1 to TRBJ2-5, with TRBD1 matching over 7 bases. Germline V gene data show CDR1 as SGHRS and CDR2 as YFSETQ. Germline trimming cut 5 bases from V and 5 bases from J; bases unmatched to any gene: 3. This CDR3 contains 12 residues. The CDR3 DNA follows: TGCGCCAGCAGGCAGACAGGGGAGACCCAGTACTTC. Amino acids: CASRQTGETQYF.

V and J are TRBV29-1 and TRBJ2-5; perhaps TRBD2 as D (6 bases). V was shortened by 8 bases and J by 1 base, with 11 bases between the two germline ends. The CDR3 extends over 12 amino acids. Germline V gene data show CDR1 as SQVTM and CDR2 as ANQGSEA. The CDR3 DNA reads TGCAGCCTATGGAGGGGCCAAGAGACCCAGTACTTC. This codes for CSLWRGQETQYF. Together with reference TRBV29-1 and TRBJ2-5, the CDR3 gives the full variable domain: SAVISQKPSRDICQRGTSLTIQCQVDSQVTMMFWYRQQPGQSLTLIATANQGSEATYESGFVIDKFPISRPNLTFSTLTVSNMSPEDSSIYLCSLWRGQETQYFGPGTRLLVL.

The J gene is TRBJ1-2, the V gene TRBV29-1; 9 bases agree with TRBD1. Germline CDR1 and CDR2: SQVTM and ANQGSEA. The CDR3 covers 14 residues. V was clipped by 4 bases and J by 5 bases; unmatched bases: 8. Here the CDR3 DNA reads TGCAGCGTTGGGGCTGCGGGACAGGGTTATGGCTACACCTTC. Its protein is CSVGAAGQGYGYTF.

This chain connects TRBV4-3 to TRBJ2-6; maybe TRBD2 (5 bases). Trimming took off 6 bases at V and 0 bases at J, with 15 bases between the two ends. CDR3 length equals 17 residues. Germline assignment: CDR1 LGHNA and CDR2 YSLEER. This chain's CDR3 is CASRTGISASGANVLTF. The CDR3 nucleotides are TGCGCCAGCAGGACGGGAATCTCCGCCTCTGGGGCCAACGTCCTGACTTTC.

CDR3 region: CASFDRVSGAFF. The CDR3 nucleotides are TGTGCCAGCTTCGACAGGGTCTCGGGAGCTTTCTTT. The J gene is TRBJ1-1, the V gene TRBV18, with 7 nucleotides matching TRBD1. The V and J ends lost 7 bases and 10 bases, in that order; junction bases with no gene match: 9. The CDR3 contains 12 residues. Germline CDR1 KGHSH, CDR2 LQKENI.

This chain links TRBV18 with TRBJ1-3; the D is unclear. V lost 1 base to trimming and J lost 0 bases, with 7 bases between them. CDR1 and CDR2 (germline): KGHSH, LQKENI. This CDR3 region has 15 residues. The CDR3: CASSPQADSGNTIYF. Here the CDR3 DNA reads TGTGCCAGCTCACCACAGGCGGACTCTGGAAACACCATATATTTT. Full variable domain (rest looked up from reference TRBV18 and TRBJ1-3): NAGVMQNPRHLVRRRGQEARLRCSPMKGHSHVYWYRQLPEEGLKFMVYLQKENIIDESGMPKERFSAEFPKEGPSILRIQQVVRGDSAAYFCASSPQADSGNTIYFGEGSWLTVV.